The sample holds many counts of the clone carrying this T cell receptor beta chain. This entry is derived from a study of T cells in Graves' hyperthyroidism and ophthalmopathy. CDR1 SQVTM and CDR2 ANQGSEA come from the germline V gene. This CDR3 contains 14 residues. V was trimmed by 2 bases and J by 2 bases, leaving 12 bases between them. There were TCR beta CDR3 regions amplified from RNA transcripts. HTBI primers were used for first-round RT-PCR of the TCR CDR3. TCRdb re-called the multiplex PCR reads through MiXCR, storing one row per CDR3 protein. The sample lists about 600,000 distinct CDR3 sequences, 14% occurring once. Around 9.8 ml fresh peripheral blood yielded the PBMCs.

The chain joins TRBV29-1 to TRBJ2-5, with D perhaps matching TRBD2 (5 bases). The receptor comes from a young woman with Graves' ophthalmopathy. The sample comprised blood. The CDR3 DNA sequence: TGCAGCGTTGAACGGGCGGGTAGGCAAGAGACCCAGTACTTC. As protein: CSVERAGRQETQYF.